This T cell receptor beta chain was recorded in a study of CD4 T cells in relation to SARS-CoV-2 and coronaviruses. Study-wide background: Shared crossreactive spike epitopes were mapped to their HLA restriction. Study findings and constraints: The cross-reactivity analysis covered only spike protein, not other viral proteins.

Deep TCR-beta sequencing used DNA from uncultured naive and memory CD4+ T cells. Profiling relied on immunoSEQ multiplex PCR, and the TCRdb table lists in-frame clones only, not all of them. The table has tens of thousands of clones, over 90% seen once. Note on this clone: Its target is not known.

CD4+ T cells from unexposed donors were obtained before the COVID-19 pandemic (2011-2018). The V and J ends lost 3 bases and 1 base respectively, with 9 bases between them. The CDR3 runs to 15 residues. The germline gives CDR1 KGHSH, CDR2 LQKENI. This chain uses TRBV18 with TRBJ2-2, with D perhaps matching TRBD1 (5 bases). The sequenced sample consisted of naive CD4+ T cells from PBMCs. The subset denotes: naive CD4+ T cells isolated by negative enrichment. This TCR was sampled from a human donor in good health. The CDR3 DNA sequence: TGTGCCAGCTCACCCGGACAATTGAACACCGGGGAGCTGTTTTTT. Its translation: CASSPGQLNTGELFF.